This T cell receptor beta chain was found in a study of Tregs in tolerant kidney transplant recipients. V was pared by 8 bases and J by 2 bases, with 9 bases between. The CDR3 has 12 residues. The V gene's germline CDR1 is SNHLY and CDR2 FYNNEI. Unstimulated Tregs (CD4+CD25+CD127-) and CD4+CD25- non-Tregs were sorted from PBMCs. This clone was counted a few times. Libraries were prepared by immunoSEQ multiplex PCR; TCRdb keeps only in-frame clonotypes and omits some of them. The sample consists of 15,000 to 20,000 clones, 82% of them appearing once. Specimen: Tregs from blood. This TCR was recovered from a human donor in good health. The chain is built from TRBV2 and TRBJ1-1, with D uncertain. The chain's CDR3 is CASSPLNTEAFF. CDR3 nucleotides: TGTGCCAGCTCCCCCTTAAACACTGAAGCTTTCTTT.